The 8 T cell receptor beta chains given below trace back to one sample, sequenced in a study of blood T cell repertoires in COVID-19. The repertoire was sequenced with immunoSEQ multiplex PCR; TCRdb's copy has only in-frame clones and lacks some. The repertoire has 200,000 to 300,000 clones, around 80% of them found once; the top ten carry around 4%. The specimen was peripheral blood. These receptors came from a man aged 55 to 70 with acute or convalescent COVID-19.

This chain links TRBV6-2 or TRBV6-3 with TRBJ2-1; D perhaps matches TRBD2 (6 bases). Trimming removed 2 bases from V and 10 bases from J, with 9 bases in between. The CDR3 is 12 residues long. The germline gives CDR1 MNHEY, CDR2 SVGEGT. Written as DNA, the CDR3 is TGTGCCAGCAGTTACAGACTAGGAGAGCAGTTCTTC. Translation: CASSYRLGEQFF.

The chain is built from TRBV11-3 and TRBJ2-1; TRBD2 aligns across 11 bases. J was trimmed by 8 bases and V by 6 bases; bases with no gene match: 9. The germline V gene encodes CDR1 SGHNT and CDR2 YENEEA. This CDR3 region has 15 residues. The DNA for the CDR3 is TGTGCCAGCAGTGCTACTAGCGGGGGAGACTATGAGCAGTTCTTC. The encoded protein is CASSATSGGDYEQFF.

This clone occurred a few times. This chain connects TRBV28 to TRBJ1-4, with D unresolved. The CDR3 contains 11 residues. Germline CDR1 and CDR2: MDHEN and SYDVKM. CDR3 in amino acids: CVTHSNEKLFF. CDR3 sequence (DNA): TGTGTCACGCACAGTAATGAAAAACTGTTTTTT.

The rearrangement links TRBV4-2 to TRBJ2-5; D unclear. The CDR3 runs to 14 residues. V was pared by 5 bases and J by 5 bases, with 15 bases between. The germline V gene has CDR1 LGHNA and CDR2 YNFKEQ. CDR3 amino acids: CASSLTVAGETQYF. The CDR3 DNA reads TGTGCCAGCAGCTTAACGGTAGCTGGTGAGACCCAGTACTTC.

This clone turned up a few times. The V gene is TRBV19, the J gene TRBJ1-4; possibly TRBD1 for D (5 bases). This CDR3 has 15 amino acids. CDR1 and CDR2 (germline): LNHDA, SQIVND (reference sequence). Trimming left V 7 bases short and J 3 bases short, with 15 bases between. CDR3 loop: CASTETGVSNEKLFF. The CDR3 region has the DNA TGTGCCAGTACCGAGACGGGGGTGTCTAATGAAAAACTGTTTTTT.

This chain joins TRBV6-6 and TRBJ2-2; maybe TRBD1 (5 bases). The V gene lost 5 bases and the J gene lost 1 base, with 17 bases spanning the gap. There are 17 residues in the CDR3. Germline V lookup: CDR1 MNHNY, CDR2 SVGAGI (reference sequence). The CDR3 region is CASSQQGRNWNTGELFF. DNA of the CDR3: TGTGCCAGCAGTCAGCAGGGTAGGAACTGGAACACCGGGGAGCTGTTTTTT.

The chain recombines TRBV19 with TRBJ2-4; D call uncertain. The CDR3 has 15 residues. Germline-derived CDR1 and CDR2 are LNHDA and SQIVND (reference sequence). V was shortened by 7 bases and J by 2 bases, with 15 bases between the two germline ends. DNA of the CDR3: TGTGCCAGTATCAGAGAAAGGAGACCCAAAAACATTCAGTACTTC. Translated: CASIRERRPKNIQYF.

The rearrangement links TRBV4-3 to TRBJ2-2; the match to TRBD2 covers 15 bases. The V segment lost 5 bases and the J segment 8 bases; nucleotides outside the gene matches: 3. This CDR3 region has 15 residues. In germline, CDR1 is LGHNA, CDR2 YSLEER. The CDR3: CASSTGLAGGGELFF. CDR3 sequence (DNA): TGCGCCAGCAGCACGGGACTAGCGGGGGGAGGGGAGCTGTTTTTT.